The sequence of this TCR beta chain was determined in a study of blood T cell repertoires in COVID-19. Using immunoSEQ multiplex PCR, the repertoire was profiled, and TCRdb retains in-frame clones only, with some absent. Of about 56,000 clones detected, roughly two thirds appear once; the ten largest clones hold 4.8%. With 6 bases removed from V and 4 bases from J, the gap between germline ends came to 13 bases. The CDR3 is made up of 14 amino acids. Germline CDR1 and CDR2: LNHDA and SQIVND (reference sequence). The chain recombines TRBV19 with TRBJ2-1; perhaps TRBD1 as D (5 bases). Material for sequencing was peripheral blood. The sequence came from a woman aged 65 to 85 with COVID-19, enrolled during active disease. CDR3 DNA sequence: TGTGCCAGTAGACGCCAGGGAAGTTACAATGAGCAGTTCTTC. Its translation: CASRRQGSYNEQFF.